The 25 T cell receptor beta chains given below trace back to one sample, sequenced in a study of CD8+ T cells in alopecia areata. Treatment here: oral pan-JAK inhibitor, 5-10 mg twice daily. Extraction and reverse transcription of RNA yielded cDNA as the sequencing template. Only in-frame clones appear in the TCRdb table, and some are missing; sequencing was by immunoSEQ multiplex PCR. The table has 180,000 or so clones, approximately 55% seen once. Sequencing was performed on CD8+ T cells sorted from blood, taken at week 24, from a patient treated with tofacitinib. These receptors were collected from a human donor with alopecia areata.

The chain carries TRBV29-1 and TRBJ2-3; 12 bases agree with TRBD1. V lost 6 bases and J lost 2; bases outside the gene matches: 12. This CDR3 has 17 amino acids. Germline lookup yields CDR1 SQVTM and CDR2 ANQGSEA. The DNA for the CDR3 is TGCAGCGTCGAGGGACAGGGGGCAACCATAGACACAGATACGCAGTATTTT. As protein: CSVEGQGATIDTDTQYF.

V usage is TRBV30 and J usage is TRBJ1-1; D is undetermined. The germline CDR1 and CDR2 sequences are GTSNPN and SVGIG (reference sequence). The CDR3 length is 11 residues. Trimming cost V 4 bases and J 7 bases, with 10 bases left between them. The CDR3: CAWIRASEAFF. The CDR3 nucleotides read TGTGCCTGGATTAGGGCAAGTGAAGCTTTCTTT.

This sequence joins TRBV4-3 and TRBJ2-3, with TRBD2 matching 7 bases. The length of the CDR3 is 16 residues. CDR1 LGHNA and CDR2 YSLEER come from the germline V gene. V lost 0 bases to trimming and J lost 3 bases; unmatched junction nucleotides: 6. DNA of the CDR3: TGCGCCAGCAGCCAAGATGAAGGACTAGAAACAGATACGCAGTATTTT. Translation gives CASSQDEGLETDTQYF.

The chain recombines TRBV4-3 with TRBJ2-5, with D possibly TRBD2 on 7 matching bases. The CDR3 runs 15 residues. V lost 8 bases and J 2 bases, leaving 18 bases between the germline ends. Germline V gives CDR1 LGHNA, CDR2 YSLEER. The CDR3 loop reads CASEGEGEQQETQYF. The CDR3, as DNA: TGCGCCAGCGAGGGGGAGGGGGAACAACAAGAGACCCAGTACTTC.

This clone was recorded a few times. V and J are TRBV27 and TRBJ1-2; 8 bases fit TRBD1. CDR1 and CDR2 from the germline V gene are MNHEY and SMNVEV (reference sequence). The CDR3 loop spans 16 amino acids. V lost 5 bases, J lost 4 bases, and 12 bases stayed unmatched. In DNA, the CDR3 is TGTGCCAGCAGTCCCAGCGAGGGACAGGTAACCTATGGCTACACCTTC. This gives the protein CASSPSEGQVTYGYTF.

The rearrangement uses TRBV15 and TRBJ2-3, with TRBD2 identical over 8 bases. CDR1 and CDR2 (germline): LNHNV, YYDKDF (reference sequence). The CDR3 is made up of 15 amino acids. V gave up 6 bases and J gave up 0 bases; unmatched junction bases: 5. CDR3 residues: CATSSGGGSTDTQYF. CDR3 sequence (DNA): TGTGCCACCAGTTCTGGCGGGGGGAGCACAGATACGCAGTATTTT.

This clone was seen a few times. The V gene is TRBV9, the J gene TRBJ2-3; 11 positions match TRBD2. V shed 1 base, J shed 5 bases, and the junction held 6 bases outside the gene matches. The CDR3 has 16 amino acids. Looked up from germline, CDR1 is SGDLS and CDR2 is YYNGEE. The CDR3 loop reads CASSVSSGGAGDTQYF. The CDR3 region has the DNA TGTGCCAGCAGCGTAAGTAGCGGGGGGGCCGGAGATACGCAGTATTTT.

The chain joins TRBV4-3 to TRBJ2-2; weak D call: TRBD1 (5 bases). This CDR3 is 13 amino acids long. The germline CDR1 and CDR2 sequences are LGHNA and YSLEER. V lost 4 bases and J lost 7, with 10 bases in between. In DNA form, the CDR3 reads TGCGCCAGCAGCCTATCGACAGTCGGGGAGCTGTTTTTT. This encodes CASSLSTVGELFF.

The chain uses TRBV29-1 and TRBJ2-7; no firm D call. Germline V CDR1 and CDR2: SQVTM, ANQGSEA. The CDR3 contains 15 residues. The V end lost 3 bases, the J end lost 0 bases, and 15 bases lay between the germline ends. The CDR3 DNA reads TGCAGCGTTGAGGCTCAGGTGGGGATCTCCTACGAGCAGTACTTC. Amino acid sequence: CSVEAQVGISYEQYF.

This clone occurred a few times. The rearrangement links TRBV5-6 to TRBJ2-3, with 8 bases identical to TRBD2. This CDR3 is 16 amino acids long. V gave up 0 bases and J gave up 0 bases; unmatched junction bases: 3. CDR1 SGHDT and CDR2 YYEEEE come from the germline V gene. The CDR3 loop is CASSLEASGSTDTQYF. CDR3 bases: TGTGCCAGCAGCTTGGAAGCTAGCGGGAGCACAGATACGCAGTATTTT.

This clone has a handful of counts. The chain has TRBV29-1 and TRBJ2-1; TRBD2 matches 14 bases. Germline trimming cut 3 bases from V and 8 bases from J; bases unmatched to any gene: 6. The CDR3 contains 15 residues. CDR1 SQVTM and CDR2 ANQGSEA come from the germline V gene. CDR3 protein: CSVDAGTSGGYEQFF. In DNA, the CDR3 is TGCAGCGTTGATGCCGGGACTAGCGGGGGATATGAGCAGTTCTTC.

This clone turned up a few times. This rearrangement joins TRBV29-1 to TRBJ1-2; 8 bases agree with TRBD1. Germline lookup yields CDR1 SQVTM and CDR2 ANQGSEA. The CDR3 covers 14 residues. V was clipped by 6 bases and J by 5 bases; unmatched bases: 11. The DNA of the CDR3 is TGCAGCGTCGTCCCAGGGGGCGTCGTTTATGGCTACACCTTC. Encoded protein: CSVVPGGVVYGYTF. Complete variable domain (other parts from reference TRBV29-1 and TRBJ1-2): SAVISQKPSRDICQRGTSLTIQCQVDSQVTMMFWYRQQPGQSLTLIATANQGSEATYESGFVIDKFPISRPNLTFSTLTVSNMSPEDSSIYLCSVVPGGVVYGYTFGSGTRLTVV.

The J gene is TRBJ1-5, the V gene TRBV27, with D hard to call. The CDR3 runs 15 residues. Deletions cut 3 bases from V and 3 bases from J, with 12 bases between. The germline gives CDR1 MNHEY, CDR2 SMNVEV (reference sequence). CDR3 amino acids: CASSFADGSNQPQHF. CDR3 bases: TGTGCCAGCAGTTTTGCGGACGGATCCAATCAGCCCCAGCATTTT.

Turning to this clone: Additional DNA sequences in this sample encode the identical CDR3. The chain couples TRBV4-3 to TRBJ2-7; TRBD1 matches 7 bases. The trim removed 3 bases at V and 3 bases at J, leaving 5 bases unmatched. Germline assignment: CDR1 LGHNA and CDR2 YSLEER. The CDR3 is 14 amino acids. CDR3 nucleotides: TGCGCCAGCAGCCAGGGCACAGGGGTCTACGAGCAGTACTTC. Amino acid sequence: CASSQGTGVYEQYF.

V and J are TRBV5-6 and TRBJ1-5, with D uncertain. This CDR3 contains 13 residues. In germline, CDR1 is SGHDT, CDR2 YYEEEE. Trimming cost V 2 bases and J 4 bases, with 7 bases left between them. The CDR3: CASSFGVNQPQHF. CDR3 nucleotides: TGTGCCAGCAGCTTTGGGGTGAATCAGCCCCAGCATTTT.

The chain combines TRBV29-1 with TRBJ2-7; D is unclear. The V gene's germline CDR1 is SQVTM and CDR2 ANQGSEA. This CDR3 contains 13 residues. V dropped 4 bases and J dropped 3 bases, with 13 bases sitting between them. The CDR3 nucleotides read TGCAGCGTTGTAGGGTCACCCGACTACGAGCAGTACTTC. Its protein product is CSVVGSPDYEQYF.

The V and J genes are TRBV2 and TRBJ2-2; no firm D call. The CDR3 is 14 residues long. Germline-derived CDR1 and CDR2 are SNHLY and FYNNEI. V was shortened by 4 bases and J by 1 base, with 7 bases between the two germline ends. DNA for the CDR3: TGTGCCAGCAGTGTCCGCGGGAACACCGGGGAGCTGTTTTTT. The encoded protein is CASSVRGNTGELFF.

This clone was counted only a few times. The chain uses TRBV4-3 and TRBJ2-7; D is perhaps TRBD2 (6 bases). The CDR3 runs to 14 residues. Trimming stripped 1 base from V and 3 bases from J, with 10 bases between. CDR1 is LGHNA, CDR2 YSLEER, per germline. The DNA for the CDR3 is TGCGCCAGCAGCCAAGGTCGGGGGAACTACGAGCAGTACTTC. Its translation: CASSQGRGNYEQYF.

This CDR3 reads CASSQDRESSYEQYF. CDR3 bases: TGCGCCAGCAGCCAAGATAGGGAAAGCTCCTACGAGCAGTACTTC. V gene TRBV4-3 combines with J gene TRBJ2-7; D is unresolved. Germline V gene data show CDR1 as LGHNA and CDR2 as YSLEER. V lost 0 bases and J lost 0, with 9 bases in between. The CDR3 runs to 15 residues.

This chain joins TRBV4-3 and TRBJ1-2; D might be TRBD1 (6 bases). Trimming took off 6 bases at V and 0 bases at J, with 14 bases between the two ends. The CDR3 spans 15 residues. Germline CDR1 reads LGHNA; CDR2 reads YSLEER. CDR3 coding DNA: TGCGCCAGCAGAGAAACAGGGACGTCTAACTATGGCTACACCTTC. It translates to CASRETGTSNYGYTF.

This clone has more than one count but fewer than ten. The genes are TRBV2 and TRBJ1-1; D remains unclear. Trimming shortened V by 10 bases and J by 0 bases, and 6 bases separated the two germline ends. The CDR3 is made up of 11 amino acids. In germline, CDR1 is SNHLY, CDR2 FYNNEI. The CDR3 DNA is TGTGCCACCTCAGTGAACACTGAAGCTTTCTTT. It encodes CATSVNTEAFF.

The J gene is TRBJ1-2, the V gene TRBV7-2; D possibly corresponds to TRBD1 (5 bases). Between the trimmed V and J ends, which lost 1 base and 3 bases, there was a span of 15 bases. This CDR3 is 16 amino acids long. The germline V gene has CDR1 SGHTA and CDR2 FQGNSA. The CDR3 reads CASSLGGQDKYYGYTF. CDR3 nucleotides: TGTGCCAGCAGCTTAGGGGGCCAGGACAAGTACTATGGCTACACCTTC.

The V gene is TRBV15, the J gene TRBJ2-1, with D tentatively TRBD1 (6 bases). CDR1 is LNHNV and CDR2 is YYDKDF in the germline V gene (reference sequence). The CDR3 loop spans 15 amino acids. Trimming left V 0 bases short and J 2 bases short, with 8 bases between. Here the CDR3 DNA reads TGTGCCACCAGCAGAGAACAGGGCCCCTACAATGAGCAGTTCTTC. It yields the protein CATSREQGPYNEQFF.

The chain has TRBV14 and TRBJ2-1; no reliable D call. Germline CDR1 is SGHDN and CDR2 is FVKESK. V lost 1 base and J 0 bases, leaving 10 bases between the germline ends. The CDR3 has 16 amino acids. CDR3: CASSQVGSSSYNEQFF. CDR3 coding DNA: TGTGCCAGCAGCCAAGTGGGGTCCAGCTCCTACAATGAGCAGTTCTTC.

CDR3 nucleotide sequence: TGCGCCAGCAGCTTGGAGGGCTCCGGGGAGCAGTTCTTC. This translates into CASSLEGSGEQFF. The genes are TRBV5-1 and TRBJ2-1; D gene ambiguous. This CDR3 region has 13 residues. From germline, CDR1 is SGHRS and CDR2 YFSETQ. The V gene lost 0 bases and the J gene lost 10 bases, with 11 bases spanning the gap.